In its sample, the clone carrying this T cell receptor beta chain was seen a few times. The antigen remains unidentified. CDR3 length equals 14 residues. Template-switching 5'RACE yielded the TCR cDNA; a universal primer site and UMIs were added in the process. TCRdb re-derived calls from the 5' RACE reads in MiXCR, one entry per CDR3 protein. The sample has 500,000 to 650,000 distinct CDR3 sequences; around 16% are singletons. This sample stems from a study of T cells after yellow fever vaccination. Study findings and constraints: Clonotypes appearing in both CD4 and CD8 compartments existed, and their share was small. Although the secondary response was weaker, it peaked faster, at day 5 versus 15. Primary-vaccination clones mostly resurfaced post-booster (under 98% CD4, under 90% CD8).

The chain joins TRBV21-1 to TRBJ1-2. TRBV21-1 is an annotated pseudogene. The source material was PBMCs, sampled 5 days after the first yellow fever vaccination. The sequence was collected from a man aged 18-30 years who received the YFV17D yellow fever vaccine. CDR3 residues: CASRGDGANYGYTF. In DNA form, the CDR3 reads TGTGCCAGCAGGGGGGACGGCGCTAACTATGGCTACACCTTC.